This TCR beta chain was captured in a study of T-cell memory formation after mild COVID-19. This clonotype was picked up a small number of times. One entry per CDR3 protein results from TCRdb running MiXCR on the 5' RACE reads. This sample has about 310,000 distinct CDR3 sequences, with 19% found just once. The CDR3 runs to 15 residues. The ends were cut back, 0 bases at V and 2 bases at J, with 10 bases in the middle. Germline-derived CDR1 and CDR2 are SGHRS and YFSETQ. This receptor was obtained from a man aged 18-30 years who had mild COVID-19 (a few samples of this study predate the infection). Cell type and time point are not known. V usage is TRBV5-1 and J usage is TRBJ2-3, with D tentatively TRBD2 (5 bases). The material sequenced was PBMCs or a T cell subset sorted from them (not recorded which). The CDR3 sequence is CASSLAGISTDTQYF. CDR3 sequence (DNA): TGCGCCAGCAGCTTGGCCGGGATCTCCACAGATACGCAGTATTTT.